This T cell receptor beta chain was sequenced for a study of shared clonotypes between healthy human individuals. Study details: Used for every donor were three CD4 naive, three CD4 memory, two CD8 naive and one CD8 memory plate. Study results and limitations: The four-donor shared clonotypes exceeded non-shared clonotypes in generation probability, with non-shared ones scoring lower. The authors sampled blood alone, and tissue repertoires likely differ.

Original handling: As immunoSEQ supplied junction-only sequences (without quality scores), filtering differed. The table came from immunoSEQ multiplex PCR; TCRdb's copy has only in-frame clones and leaves some out. V and J calls and clone size come straight from that table; D and trimming were deduced from the DNA. The profile shows about 2.3 million clones, roughly 90% of them singletons. CDR1 GTSNPN and CDR2 SVGIG come from the germline V gene (reference sequence). The CDR3 extends over 13 amino acids. The ends were cut back, 5 bases at V and 2 bases at J, with 10 bases in the middle. Of note for this clone: As yet, its antigen is unknown.

Sequencing was carried out using naive CD4+ T cells from PBMCs. The subset was: CD45RA+ positively selected. This receptor was obtained from a man aged 18 to 30 in good health. Some clones in this sample may be carry-over from other donors' samples. The chain recombines TRBV30 with TRBJ2-1; perhaps D is TRBD1 or TRBD2 (5 bases each). The CDR3, as DNA: TGTGCCTGGGGGGACCCCGCCTACAATGAGCAGTTCTTC. Residues: CAWGDPAYNEQFF. The whole variable domain, filled in from reference TRBV30 and TRBJ2-1, reads SQTIHQWPATLVQPVGSPLSLECTVEGTSNPNLYWYRQAAGRGLQLLFYSVGIGQISSEVPQNLSASRPQDRQFILSSKKLLLSDSGFYLCAWGDPAYNEQFFGPGTRLTVL.